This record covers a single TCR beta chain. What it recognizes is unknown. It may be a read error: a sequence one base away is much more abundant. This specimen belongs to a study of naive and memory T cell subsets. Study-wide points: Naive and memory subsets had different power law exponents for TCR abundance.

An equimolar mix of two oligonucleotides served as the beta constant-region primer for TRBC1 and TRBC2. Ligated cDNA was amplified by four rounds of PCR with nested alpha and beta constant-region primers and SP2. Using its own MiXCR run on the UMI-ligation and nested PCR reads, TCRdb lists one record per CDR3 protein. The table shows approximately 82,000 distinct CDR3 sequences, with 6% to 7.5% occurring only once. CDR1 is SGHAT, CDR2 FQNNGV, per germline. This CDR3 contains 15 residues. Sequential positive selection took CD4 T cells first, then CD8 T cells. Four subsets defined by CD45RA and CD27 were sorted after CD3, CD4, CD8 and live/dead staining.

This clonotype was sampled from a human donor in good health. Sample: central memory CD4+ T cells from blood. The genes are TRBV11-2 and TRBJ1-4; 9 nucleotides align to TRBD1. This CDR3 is CANSLRTGAIQKLFF. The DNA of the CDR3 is TGTGCCAACAGCCTCCGGACAGGGGCGATTCAAAAACTGTTTTTT.